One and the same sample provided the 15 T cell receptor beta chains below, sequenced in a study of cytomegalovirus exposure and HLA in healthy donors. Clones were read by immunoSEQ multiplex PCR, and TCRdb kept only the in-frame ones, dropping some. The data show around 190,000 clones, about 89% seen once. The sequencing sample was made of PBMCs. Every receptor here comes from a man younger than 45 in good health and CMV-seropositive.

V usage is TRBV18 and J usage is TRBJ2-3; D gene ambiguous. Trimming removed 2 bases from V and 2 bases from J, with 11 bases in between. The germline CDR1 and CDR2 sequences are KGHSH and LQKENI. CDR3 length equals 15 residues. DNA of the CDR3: TGTGCCAGCTCACCAATCCCCCACGACACAGATACGCAGTATTTT. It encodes CASSPIPHDTDTQYF.

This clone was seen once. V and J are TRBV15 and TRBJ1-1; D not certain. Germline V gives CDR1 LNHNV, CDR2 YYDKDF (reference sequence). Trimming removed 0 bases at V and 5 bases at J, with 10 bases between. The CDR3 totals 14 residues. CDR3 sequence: CATSRELASTEAFF. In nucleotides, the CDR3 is TGTGCCACCAGCAGAGAATTGGCGAGTACTGAAGCTTTCTTT.

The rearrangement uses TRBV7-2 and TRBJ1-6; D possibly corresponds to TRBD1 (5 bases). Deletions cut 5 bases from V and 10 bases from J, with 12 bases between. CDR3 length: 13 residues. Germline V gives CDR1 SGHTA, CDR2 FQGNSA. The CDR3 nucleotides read TGTGCCAGCAGCGCGCAGGGCCGATCACCCCTCCACTTT. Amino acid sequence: CASSAQGRSPLHF.

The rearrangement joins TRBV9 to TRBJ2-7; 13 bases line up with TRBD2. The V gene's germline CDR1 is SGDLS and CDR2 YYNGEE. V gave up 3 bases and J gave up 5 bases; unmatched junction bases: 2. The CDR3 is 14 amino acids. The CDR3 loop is CASSAGLAGDEQYF. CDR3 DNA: TGTGCCAGCAGCGCCGGACTAGCGGGAGACGAGCAGTACTTC.

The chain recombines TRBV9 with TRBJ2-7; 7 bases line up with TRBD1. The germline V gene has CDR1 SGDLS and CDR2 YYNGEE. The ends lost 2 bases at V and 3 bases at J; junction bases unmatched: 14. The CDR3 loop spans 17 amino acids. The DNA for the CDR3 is TGTGCCAGCAGCGTGGGCCTCCTGGGGACAGCTCTCTACGAGCAGTACTTC. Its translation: CASSVGLLGTALYEQYF.

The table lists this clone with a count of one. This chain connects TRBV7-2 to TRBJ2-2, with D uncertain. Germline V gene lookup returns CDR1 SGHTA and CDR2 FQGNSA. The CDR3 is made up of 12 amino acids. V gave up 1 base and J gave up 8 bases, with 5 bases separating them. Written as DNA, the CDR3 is TGTGCCAGCAGCTTAGGGGATGGGGAGCTGTTTTTT. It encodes CASSLGDGELFF.

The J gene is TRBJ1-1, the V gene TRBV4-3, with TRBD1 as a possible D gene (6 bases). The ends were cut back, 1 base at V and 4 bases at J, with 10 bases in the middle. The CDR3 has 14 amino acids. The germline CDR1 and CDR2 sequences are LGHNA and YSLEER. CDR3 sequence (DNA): TGCGCCAGCAGCCAAGGTTACAGGGCCACTGAAGCTTTCTTT. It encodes CASSQGYRATEAFF.

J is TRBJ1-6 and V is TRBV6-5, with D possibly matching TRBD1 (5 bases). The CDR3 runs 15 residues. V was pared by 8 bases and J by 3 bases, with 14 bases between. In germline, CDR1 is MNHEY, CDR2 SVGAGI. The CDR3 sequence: CASGGGGSYNSPLHF. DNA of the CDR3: TGTGCCAGCGGGGGTGGGGGGAGCTATAATTCACCCCTCCACTTT.

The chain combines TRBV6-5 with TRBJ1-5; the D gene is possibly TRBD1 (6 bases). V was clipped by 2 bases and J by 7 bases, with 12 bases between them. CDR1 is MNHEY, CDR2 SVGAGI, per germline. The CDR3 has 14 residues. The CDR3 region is CASSYGGAGQPQHF. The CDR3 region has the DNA TGTGCCAGCAGTTACGGGGGGGCAGGACAGCCCCAGCATTTT.

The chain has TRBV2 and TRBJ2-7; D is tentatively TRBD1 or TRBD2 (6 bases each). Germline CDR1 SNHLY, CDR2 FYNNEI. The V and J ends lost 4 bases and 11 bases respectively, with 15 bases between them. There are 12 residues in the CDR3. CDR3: CASSVGGRGKYF. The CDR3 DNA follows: TGTGCCAGCAGTGTTGGGGGGCGCGGAAAGTACTTC. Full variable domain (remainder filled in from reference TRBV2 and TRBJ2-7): EPEVTQTPSHQVTQMGQEVILRCVPISNHLYFYWYRQILGQKVEFLVSFYNNEISEKSEIFDDQFSVERPDGSNFTLKIRSTKLEDSAMYFCASSVGGRGKYFGPGTRLTVT.

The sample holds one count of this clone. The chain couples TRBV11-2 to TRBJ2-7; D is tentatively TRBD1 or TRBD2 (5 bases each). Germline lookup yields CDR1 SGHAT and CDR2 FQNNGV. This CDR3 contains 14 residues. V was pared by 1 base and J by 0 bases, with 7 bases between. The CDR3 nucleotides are TGTGCCAGCAGCTTAGTGGGGGACTCCTACGAGCAGTACTTC. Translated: CASSLVGDSYEQYF.

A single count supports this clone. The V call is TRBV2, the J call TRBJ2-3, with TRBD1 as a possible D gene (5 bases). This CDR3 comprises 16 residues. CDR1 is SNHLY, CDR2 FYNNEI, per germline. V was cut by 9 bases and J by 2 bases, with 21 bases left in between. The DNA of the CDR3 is TGTGCCAGAGCGAAGATCGGAGTTGGGGCCACAGATACGCAGTATTTT. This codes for CARAKIGVGATDTQYF.

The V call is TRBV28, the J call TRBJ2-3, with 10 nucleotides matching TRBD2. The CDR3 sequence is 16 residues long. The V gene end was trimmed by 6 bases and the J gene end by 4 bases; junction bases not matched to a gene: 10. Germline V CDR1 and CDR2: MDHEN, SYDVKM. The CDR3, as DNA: TGTGCCAGCAGCGGTGCTAGCGGGAGTGTGTCAGATACGCAGTATTTT. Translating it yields CASSGASGSVSDTQYF.

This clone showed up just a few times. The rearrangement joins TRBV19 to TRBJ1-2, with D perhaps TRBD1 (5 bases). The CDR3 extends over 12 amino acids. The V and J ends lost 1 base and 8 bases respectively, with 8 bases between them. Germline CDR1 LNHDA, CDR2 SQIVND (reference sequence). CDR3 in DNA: TGTGCCAGTAGTATAGTCGGGGACGGCTACACCTTC. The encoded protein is CASSIVGDGYTF.

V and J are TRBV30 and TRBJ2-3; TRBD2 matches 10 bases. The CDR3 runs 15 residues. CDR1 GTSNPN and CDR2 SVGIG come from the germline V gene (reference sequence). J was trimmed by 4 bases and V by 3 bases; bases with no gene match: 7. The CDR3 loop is CAWSETSGLSDTQYF. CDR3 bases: TGTGCCTGGAGCGAGACTAGCGGGTTATCAGATACGCAGTATTTT.